The 21 T cell receptor beta chains reported below all come from one sample, sequenced in a study of cytomegalovirus exposure and HLA in healthy donors. The PCR made use of 60 Vbeta and 13 Jbeta primers. Here immunoSEQ multiplex PCR was the method, and the copy in TCRdb shows in-frame clones only, minus some. This repertoire includes about 130,000 clones. Sequenced material: PBMCs. The receptors were gathered from a man between 18 and 35 years old in good health and CMV-seronegative.

The chain combines TRBV11-2 with TRBJ1-1, with 9 bases matching TRBD1. The CDR3 length is 14 residues. CDR1 SGHAT and CDR2 FQNNGV come from the germline V gene. Unmatched junction bases numbered 2, after V lost 3 bases and J lost 3 bases. CDR3 sequence reads: CASSLTGGYTEAFF. As DNA, the CDR3 is TGTGCCAGCAGCTTGACAGGGGGGTACACTGAAGCTTTCTTT.

The V gene is TRBV5-1, the J gene TRBJ1-1; weak D call: TRBD1 (6 bases). Germline CDR1 reads SGHRS; CDR2 reads YFSETQ. V was cut by 1 base and J by 0 bases, with 13 bases left in between. This CDR3 contains 16 residues. The CDR3 is CASSLSTGTMNTEAFF. The CDR3 DNA sequence: TGCGCCAGCAGCTTGTCCACAGGGACGATGAACACTGAAGCTTTCTTT.

The chain uses TRBV9 and TRBJ2-1, with 10 bases aligning to TRBD2. This CDR3 has 17 amino acids. V shed 0 bases and J 3 bases; nucleotides not matched to a gene: 6. Germline CDR1 and CDR2: SGDLS and YYNGEE. The CDR3 DNA reads as TGTGCCAGCAGCGTAGCGTCTAGCGGGAGTTTCTACAATGAGCAGTTCTTC. Translated, it gives CASSVASSGSFYNEQFF.

The chain carries TRBV30 and TRBJ2-7; 7 positions match TRBD1. Germline CDR1 reads GTSNPN; CDR2 reads SVGIG (reference sequence). The CDR3 is made up of 12 amino acids. Trimming at V came to 7 bases and at J to 2 bases, leaving 5 bases not matched to a gene. CDR3 nucleotide sequence: TGTGCCTACAGACAGGGCACCTACGAGCAGTACTTC. Translated, it gives CAYRQGTYEQYF.

The chain uses TRBV15 and TRBJ2-7; 12 positions match TRBD2. The germline CDR1 and CDR2 sequences are LNHNV and YYDKDF (reference sequence). This CDR3 is built from 15 residues. The V gene end was trimmed by 8 bases and the J gene end by 7 bases; junction bases not matched to a gene: 12. CDR3 in DNA: TGTGCCACCGCTGGACCTAGCGGGAGGGCCTTTGAGCAGTACTTC. Translation: CATAGPSGRAFEQYF.

The V gene is TRBV9, the J gene TRBJ1-4; 12 nucleotides agree with TRBD1. The CDR3 runs to 14 residues. J was trimmed by 11 bases and V by 4 bases; bases with no gene match: 6. Germline V gene sequence: CDR1 SGDLS, CDR2 YYNGEE. The CDR3 nucleotides are TGTGCCAGCAGCCCGGGACAGGGGGCGAGGAAACTGTTTTTT. Translation: CASSPGQGARKLFF.

The gene calls are TRBV21-1 and TRBJ2-5; the table's TRBD2 call for D was not verified on the DNA. TRBV21-1 is marked as a pseudogene. The CDR3 spans 14 residues. The CDR3 is CASSIDTSGETQYF. The DNA for the CDR3 is TGTGCCAGCAGCATAGACACCTCGGGGGAGACCCAGTACTTC.

This sequence joins TRBV4-1 and TRBJ2-3, with TRBD2 identical over 10 bases. V lost 3 bases and J lost 1; bases outside the gene matches: 4. The germline CDR1 and CDR2 sequences are MGHRA and YSYEKL. The CDR3 has 16 amino acids. CDR3 nucleotides: TGCGCCAGCAGCCACGGACTAGCGGTTGGCACAGATACGCAGTATTTT. Amino acids: CASSHGLAVGTDTQYF.

The V call is TRBV5-6, the J call TRBJ1-6; D is undetermined. This CDR3 comprises 12 residues. Trimming removed 3 bases at V and 6 bases at J, with 4 bases between. From germline, CDR1 is SGHDT and CDR2 YYEEEE. This CDR3 reads CASSWSNSPLHF. The CDR3 DNA is TGTGCCAGCAGCTGGAGTAATTCACCCCTCCACTTT.

This chain uses TRBV6-5 with TRBJ1-3; D is ambiguous. V lost 2 bases and J 0 bases, leaving 11 bases between the germline ends. The CDR3 loop spans 16 amino acids. CDR1 is MNHEY and CDR2 is SVGAGI in the germline V gene. The CDR3 DNA sequence: TGTGCCAGCAGTTACGCCGGTGGGCTCTCTGGAAACACCATATATTTT. This codes for CASSYAGGLSGNTIYF.

The chain is built from TRBV10-3 and TRBJ2-7, with a weak D call TRBD2 (7 bases). Trimming took off 11 bases at V and 3 bases at J, with 35 bases between the two ends. The CDR3 spans 19 residues. Germline V gives CDR1 ENHRY, CDR2 SYGVKD. The CDR3 loop reads CAAGGGADLRDTYYYEQYF. CDR3 DNA sequence: TGTGCCGCCGGGGGAGGGGCTGACCTCCGGGACACTTACTACTACGAGCAGTACTTC.

V usage is TRBV7-2 and J usage is TRBJ1-2; 9 bases are a match to TRBD1. The ends lost 5 bases at V and 6 bases at J; junction bases unmatched: 7. CDR3 length equals 14 residues. CDR1 is SGHTA, CDR2 FQGNSA, per germline. As DNA, the CDR3 is TGTGCCAGCAGCCCACGGACAGGGGTGCATGGCTACACCTTC. It translates to CASSPRTGVHGYTF. The variable domain in full, with the rest retrieved from reference TRBV7-2 and TRBJ1-2, is GAGVSQSPSNKVTEKGKDVELRCDPISGHTALYWYRQSLGQGLEFLIYFQGNSAPDKSGLPSDRFSAERTGGSVSTLTIQRTQQEDSAVYLCASSPRTGVHGYTFGSGTRLTVV.

The rearrangement links TRBV6-6 to TRBJ2-7, with 10 positions matching TRBD1. The J segment lost 2 bases and the V segment lost 2 bases, leaving 6 bases of the junction unmatched. The CDR3 loop spans 16 amino acids. CDR1 and CDR2 from the germline V gene are MNHNY and SVGAGI (reference sequence). CDR3 in DNA: TGTGCCAGCAGTTACGAAACCGGGACAGGGGCCTACGAGCAGTACTTC. It translates to CASSYETGTGAYEQYF.

V usage is TRBV5-1 and J usage is TRBJ1-5, with TRBD1 as a possible D gene (6 bases). The CDR3 totals 15 residues. Per germline, CDR1 SGHRS and CDR2 YFSETQ. The V and J ends lost 5 bases and 2 bases respectively, with 14 bases between them. CDR3 region: CASSEVGGGNQPQHF. In DNA, the CDR3 is TGCGCCAGCAGTGAAGTAGGGGGTGGCAATCAGCCCCAGCATTTT.

This chain links TRBV15 with TRBJ2-7, with a tentative D call TRBD2 (5 bases). Trimming removed 5 bases at V and 0 bases at J, with 11 bases between. The CDR3 loop spans 14 amino acids. Germline lookup yields CDR1 LNHNV and CDR2 YYDKDF (reference sequence). The CDR3 is CATSLPGISYEQYF. CDR3 bases: TGTGCCACCAGCCTCCCCGGGATCTCCTACGAGCAGTACTTC.

Comment on this clone: Germline is not matched at one junction end, which may reflect a read error. The chain combines TRBV29-1 with TRBJ1-2, with 7 positions matching TRBD1. CDR3 length: 12 amino acids. Per the germline V gene, CDR1 is SQVTM and CDR2 is ANQGSEA. DNA for the CDR3: TGCAGCGCCGGGGGGGACAACCAGGGGGAATACTTC. Its protein product is CSAGGDNQGEYF.

CDR3 sequence: CASSAEGGTSTDTQYF. DNA of the CDR3: TGTGCCAGCAGCGCAGAGGGGGGGACTAGCACAGATACGCAGTATTTT. The chain uses TRBV5-6 and TRBJ2-3; D is perhaps TRBD2 (7 bases). The germline CDR1 and CDR2 sequences are SGHDT and YYEEEE. The CDR3 is 16 amino acids. V lost 4 bases, J lost 0 bases, and 15 bases lay in between. The whole variable domain, remainder taken from reference TRBV5-6 and TRBJ2-3, is DAGVTQSPTHLIKTRGQQVTLRCSPKSGHDTVSWYQQALGQGPQFIFQYYEEEERQRGNFPDRFSGHQFPNYSSELNVNALLLGDSALYLCASSAEGGTSTDTQYFGPGTRLTVL.

The chain carries TRBV27 and TRBJ2-1; D remains unclear. Germline V lookup: CDR1 MNHEY, CDR2 SMNVEV (reference sequence). Trimming removed 6 bases at V and 0 bases at J, with 12 bases between. The CDR3 covers 15 residues. CDR3 bases: TGTGCCAGCAGCCTGACTGGATACTCCTACAATGAGCAGTTCTTC. This gives the protein CASSLTGYSYNEQFF.

This CDR3 is CAWRAGGQRYEQYF. CDR3 coding DNA: TGTGCCTGGAGGGCAGGAGGACAGCGCTACGAGCAGTACTTC. J is TRBJ2-7 and V is TRBV30; possibly TRBD1 for D (6 bases). The germline V gene encodes CDR1 GTSNPN and CDR2 SVGIG (reference sequence). The CDR3 is 14 residues long. V dropped 3 bases and J dropped 3 bases, with 15 bases sitting between them.

The chain links TRBV9 to TRBJ1-4, with TRBD1 as a possible D gene (5 bases). The ends were cut back, 0 bases at V and 0 bases at J, with 9 bases in the middle. CDR1 is SGDLS and CDR2 is YYNGEE in the germline V gene. This CDR3 contains 16 residues. CDR3 protein: CASSVAGIATNEKLFF. The DNA of the CDR3 is TGTGCCAGCAGCGTAGCAGGGATTGCAACTAATGAAAAACTGTTTTTT. Using reference TRBV9 and TRBJ1-4 for the parts outside the CDR3, the full variable domain is DSGVTQTPKHLITATGQRVTLRCSPRSGDLSVYWYQQSLDQGLQFLIQYYNGEERAKGNILERFSAQQFPDLHSELNLSSLELGDSALYFCASSVAGIATNEKLFFGSGTQLSVL.

V usage is TRBV27 and J usage is TRBJ1-5; D may be TRBD1 (5 bases). CDR1 is MNHEY, CDR2 SMNVEV, per germline (reference sequence). CDR3 length: 13 amino acids. Trimming cost V 8 bases and J 5 bases, with 13 bases left between them. The CDR3 here is CASRGQSHQPQHF. CDR3 DNA sequence: TGTGCCAGCCGCGGACAAAGTCATCAGCCCCAGCATTTT.